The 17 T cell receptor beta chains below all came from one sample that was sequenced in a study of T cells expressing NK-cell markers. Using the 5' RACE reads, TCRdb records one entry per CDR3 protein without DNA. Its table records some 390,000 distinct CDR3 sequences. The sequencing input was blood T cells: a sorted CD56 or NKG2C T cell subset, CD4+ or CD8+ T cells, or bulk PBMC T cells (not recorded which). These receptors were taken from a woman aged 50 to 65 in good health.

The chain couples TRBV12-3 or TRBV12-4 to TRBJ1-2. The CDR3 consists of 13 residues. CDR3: CASSFRGPLSYTF.

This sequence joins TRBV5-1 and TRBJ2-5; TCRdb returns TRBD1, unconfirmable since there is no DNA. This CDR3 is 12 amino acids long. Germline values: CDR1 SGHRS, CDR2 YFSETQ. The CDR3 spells CASSLEGGAQYF.

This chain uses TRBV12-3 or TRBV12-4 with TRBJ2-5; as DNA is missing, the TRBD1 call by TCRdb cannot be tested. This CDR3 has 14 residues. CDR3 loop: CASSLGDPLETQYF.

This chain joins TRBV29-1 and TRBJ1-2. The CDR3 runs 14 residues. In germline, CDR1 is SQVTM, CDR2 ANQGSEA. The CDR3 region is CSVEGLGGRRGYTF.

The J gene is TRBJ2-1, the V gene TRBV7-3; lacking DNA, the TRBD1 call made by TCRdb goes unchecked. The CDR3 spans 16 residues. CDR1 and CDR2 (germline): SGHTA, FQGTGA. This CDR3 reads CASSSRTVSSYNEQFF.

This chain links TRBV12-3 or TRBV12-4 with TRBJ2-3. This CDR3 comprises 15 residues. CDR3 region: CASSLVGAETDTQYF.

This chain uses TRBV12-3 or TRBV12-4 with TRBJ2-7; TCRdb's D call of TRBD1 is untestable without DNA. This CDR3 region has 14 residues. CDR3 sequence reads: CASSLPPGRHEQYF.

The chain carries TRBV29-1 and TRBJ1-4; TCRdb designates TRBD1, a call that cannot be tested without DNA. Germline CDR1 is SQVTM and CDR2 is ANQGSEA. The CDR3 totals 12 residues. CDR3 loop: CSGGTGGEKLFF.

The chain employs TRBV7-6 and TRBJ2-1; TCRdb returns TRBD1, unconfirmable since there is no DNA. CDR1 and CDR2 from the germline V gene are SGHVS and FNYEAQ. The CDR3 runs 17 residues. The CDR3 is CASSLRPSGQGLNAQFF.

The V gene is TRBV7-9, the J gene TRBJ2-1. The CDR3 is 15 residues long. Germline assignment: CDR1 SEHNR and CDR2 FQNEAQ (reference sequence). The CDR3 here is CASSLKASSYNEQFF. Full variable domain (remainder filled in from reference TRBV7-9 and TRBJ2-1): DTGVSQNPRHKITKRGQNVTFRCDPISEHNRLYWYRQTLGQGPEFLTYFQNEAQLEKSRLLSDRFSAERPKGSFSTLEIQRTEQGDSAMYLCASSLKASSYNEQFFGPGTRLTVL.

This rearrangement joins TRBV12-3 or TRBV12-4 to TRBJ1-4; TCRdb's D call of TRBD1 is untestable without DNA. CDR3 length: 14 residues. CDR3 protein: CASTLQGIWEKLFF.

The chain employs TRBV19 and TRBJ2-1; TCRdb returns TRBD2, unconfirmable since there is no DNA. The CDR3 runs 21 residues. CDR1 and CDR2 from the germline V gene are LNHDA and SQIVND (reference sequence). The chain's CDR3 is CASSIDLSRALRRSSYNEQFF.

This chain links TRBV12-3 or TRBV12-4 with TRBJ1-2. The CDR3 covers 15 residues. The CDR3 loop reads CASSDTTSHNYGYTF.

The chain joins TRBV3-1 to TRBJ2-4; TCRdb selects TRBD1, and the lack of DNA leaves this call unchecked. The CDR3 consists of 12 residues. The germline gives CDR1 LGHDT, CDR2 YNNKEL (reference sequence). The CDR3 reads CASSRTGNIQYF.

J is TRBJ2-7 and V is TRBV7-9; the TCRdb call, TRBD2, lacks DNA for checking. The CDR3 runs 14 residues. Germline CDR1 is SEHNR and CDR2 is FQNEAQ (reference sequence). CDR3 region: CASSPSGRQYEQYF.

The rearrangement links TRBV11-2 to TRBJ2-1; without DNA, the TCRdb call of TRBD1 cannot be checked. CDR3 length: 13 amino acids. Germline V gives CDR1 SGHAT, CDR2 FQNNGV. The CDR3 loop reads CASSLGEGGLQFF.

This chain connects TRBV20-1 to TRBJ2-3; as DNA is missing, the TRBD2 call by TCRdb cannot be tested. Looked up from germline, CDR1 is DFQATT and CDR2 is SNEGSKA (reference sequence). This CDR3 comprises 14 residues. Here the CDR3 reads CSASGGVRTDTQYF.